Shown below are 21 T cell receptor beta chains from a single sample sequenced in a study of T cells in Graves' hyperthyroidism and ophthalmopathy. Amplified TCR beta CDR3 regions came from RNA transcripts. Researchers ran a first-round RT-PCR on the TCR CDR3 using the HTBI primer set. TCRdb reprocessed the multiplex PCR reads with MiXCR, giving one entry per CDR3 protein. Of 360,000 or so distinct CDR3 sequences in the sample, around 18% were seen once. Sequencing input: blood. The receptors were sampled from a woman aged 40 to 55 with Graves' ophthalmopathy.

This clonotype was seen many times. The chain couples TRBV6-5 to TRBJ2-7; D is uncertain. CDR1 is MNHEY, CDR2 SVGAGI, per germline. The CDR3 extends over 11 amino acids. Between the trimmed V and J ends, which lost 4 bases and 7 bases, there was a span of 8 bases. The DNA of the CDR3 is TGTGCCAGCAGTTCCGGGCGGGAGCAGTACTTC. It translates to CASSSGREQYF.

The chain recombines TRBV9 with TRBJ1-5, with D possibly being TRBD1 (5 bases). Trimming left V 2 bases short and J 0 bases short, with 9 bases between. This CDR3 has 15 residues. Looked up from germline, CDR1 is SGDLS and CDR2 is YYNGEE. The CDR3 DNA is TGTGCCAGCAGCGTTGAGGGGACTAGCAATCAGCCCCAGCATTTT. This sequence encodes CASSVEGTSNQPQHF.

The sample holds many counts of this clonotype. The chain uses TRBV12-3 or TRBV12-4 and TRBJ1-2; D is ambiguous. The V gene lost 3 bases and the J gene lost 7 bases, with 15 bases spanning the gap. The CDR3 is 14 residues long. CDR3 bases: TGTGCCAGCAGTTTCCGCCTGGAAAACGGTGGCTACACCTTC. Translation: CASSFRLENGGYTF.

The sample holds many counts of this clonotype. V and J are TRBV12-3 or TRBV12-4 and TRBJ1-3; the D is unclear. The V end lost 3 bases, the J end lost 7 bases, and 16 bases lay between the germline ends. The CDR3 totals 15 residues. Here the CDR3 DNA reads TGTGCCAGCAGTTTGGAACGGAGAGGAGGGAACACCATATATTTT. Protein: CASSLERRGGNTIYF.

The sample holds one count of this clonotype. The rearrangement links TRBV12-3 or TRBV12-4 to TRBJ2-7, with 10 bases matching TRBD1. After removal of 7 bases from V and 9 bases from J, the junction contained 12 bases not matched to a gene. The length of the CDR3 is 14 residues. CDR3 residues: CASNPGTGDSAQYF. The CDR3 DNA reads TGTGCCAGCAACCCCGGGACAGGGGACTCGGCGCAGTACTTC.

This clonotype was seen at least ten times. The J gene is TRBJ2-2, the V gene TRBV28; 12 bases align to TRBD2. The germline V gene encodes CDR1 MDHEN and CDR2 SYDVKM. This CDR3 has 14 residues. Unmatched junction bases numbered 7, after V lost 11 bases and J lost 6 bases. The CDR3 DNA reads TGTGCCGCGACTAGCGGGAGTGTAGCCGGGGAGCTGTTTTTT. Residues: CAATSGSVAGELFF.

This clonotype was counted many times. The rearrangement uses TRBV20-1 and TRBJ2-7; 10 bases agree with TRBD2. The CDR3 covers 15 residues. Germline CDR1 and CDR2: DFQATT and SNEGSKA (reference sequence). V trimming: 3 bases; J trimming: 4 bases; junction bases outside the gene matches: 9. CDR3 sequence reads: CSASPQREGRYEQYF. The DNA for the CDR3 is TGCAGTGCTAGCCCCCAGCGGGAGGGCCGATACGAGCAGTACTTC.

The gene calls are TRBV6-2 or TRBV6-3 and TRBJ1-5, with D maybe TRBD1 (5 bases). The CDR3 length is 18 residues. CDR1 and CDR2 (germline): MNHEY, SVGEGT. Trimming took 3 bases from V and 1 from J, leaving 19 bases between them. The CDR3 is CASSYTLQGKGSNQPQHF. The CDR3, as DNA: TGTGCCAGCAGTTATACCCTCCAGGGAAAAGGGAGCAATCAGCCCCAGCATTTT.

In its sample, this clonotype was seen a few times. V and J are TRBV18 and TRBJ1-1; no clear D gene. V shed 0 bases and J shed 10 bases, with 9 bases lying between them. CDR3 length: 12 amino acids. Germline CDR1 reads KGHSH; CDR2 reads LQKENI. The CDR3 sequence is CASSPPGRGAFF. DNA of the CDR3: TGTGCCAGCTCACCACCCGGACGCGGAGCTTTCTTT.

About this clonotype: A much more abundant neighbour one base away suggests this may be a read error. The rearrangement links TRBV27 to TRBJ2-6; D is possibly TRBD1 (5 bases). Looked up from germline, CDR1 is MNHEY and CDR2 is SMNVEV (reference sequence). The CDR3 spans 15 residues. The DNA for the CDR3 is TGTGCCAGCAGTTTATCGTCCTCTGGGGCCAGCGTCCTGACTTTC. The encoded protein is CASSLSSSGASVLTF.

This clonotype was seen repeatedly, ten times or more. The chain is built from TRBV20-1 and TRBJ1-5; D gene unclear. CDR1 is DFQATT and CDR2 is SNEGSKA in the germline V gene (reference sequence). This CDR3 has 14 amino acids. Trimming took off 0 bases at V and 7 bases at J, with 13 bases between the two ends. The CDR3 bases are TGCAGTGCTAGAGATCGGAGGGTCTTACAGCCCCAGCATTTT. This sequence encodes CSARDRRVLQPQHF.

This clonotype has ten or more counts. The chain joins TRBV28 to TRBJ2-2; perhaps TRBD2 as D (6 bases). Germline V CDR1 and CDR2: MDHEN, SYDVKM. CDR3 length: 15 amino acids. The ends were cut back, 2 bases at V and 3 bases at J, with 10 bases in the middle. The CDR3 DNA is TGTGCCAGCAGTTTAGATAGGGAGGACACCGGGGAGCTGTTTTTT. This codes for CASSLDREDTGELFF.

This clonotype was recorded at least ten times. This CDR3 fails to terminate in the conserved phenylalanine or tryptophan, so it likely reflects a read error. The chain carries TRBV11-3 and TRBJ1-1, with 7 bases that match TRBD1. Trimming cost V 4 bases and J 1 base; bases outside gene matches: 9. In germline, CDR1 is SGHNT, CDR2 YENEEA. The CDR3 covers 16 residues. The CDR3 bases are TGTGCCAGCAGCTCGCGCCGGGACAGACGGAACACTGAAGCTTTCTCT. It is translated as CASSSRRDRRNTEAFS.

This clonotype was seen ten or more times. This rearrangement joins TRBV12-3 or TRBV12-4 to TRBJ1-5; 7 nucleotides align to TRBD1. The junction had 5 bases not matched to a gene; V was cut back by 3 bases and J by 6 bases. This CDR3 contains 14 residues. The CDR3 DNA reads TGTGCCAGCAGTTTCGGCAGGGGGGGTCAGCCCCAGCATTTT. It translates to CASSFGRGGQPQHF.

This chain uses TRBV20-1 with TRBJ2-7; 7 bases align to TRBD1. Germline lookup yields CDR1 DFQATT and CDR2 SNEGSKA (reference sequence). There are 12 residues in the CDR3. V dropped 5 bases and J dropped 5; count of bases not matched to a gene: 6. The CDR3 DNA reads TGCAGTGCTGAGGGGGCGCCCAACGAGCAGTACTTC. Translating it yields CSAEGAPNEQYF.

This clonotype was found once. V gene TRBV6-5 combines with J gene TRBJ1-5; D is unresolved. Germline V CDR1 and CDR2: MNHEY, SVGAGI. This CDR3 spans 15 amino acids. Trimming cost V 0 bases and J 4 bases, with 10 bases left between them. The CDR3 DNA reads as TGTGCCAGCAGTTACTCGGGCAGCGTAAATCAGCCCCAGCATTTT. Translating it yields CASSYSGSVNQPQHF.

This clonotype was detected ten times or more. This chain joins TRBV5-6 and TRBJ2-5, with 8 nucleotides matching TRBD1. CDR3 length equals 14 residues. CDR1 and CDR2 (germline): SGHDT, YYEEEE. Trimming cost V 1 base and J 3 bases; bases outside gene matches: 2. The CDR3 loop is CASSLLQGEETQYF. The CDR3 nucleotides read TGTGCCAGCAGCTTGTTACAGGGGGAAGAGACCCAGTACTTC.

There are many counts of this clonotype. This chain uses TRBV7-9 with TRBJ2-5, with a tentative D call TRBD2 (6 bases). CDR3 length: 14 residues. V lost 2 bases to trimming and J lost 5 bases, with 12 bases between them. CDR1 SEHNR and CDR2 FQNEAQ come from the germline V gene (reference sequence). Here the CDR3 DNA reads TGTGCCAGCAGCTTAATCGGGAGTATTGAGACCCAGTACTTC. It specifies CASSLIGSIETQYF.

This clonotype was recorded many times. This chain uses TRBV6-2 or TRBV6-3 with TRBJ2-2; D uncertain. V shed 6 bases and J shed 4 bases, with 18 bases lying between them. This CDR3 is 16 amino acids long. Germline lookup yields CDR1 MNHEY and CDR2 SVGEGT. The CDR3 DNA reads as TGTGCCAGCAGAGCCCCCGACCCCCGCGGCACCGGGGAGCTGTTTTTT. Its translation is CASRAPDPRGTGELFF.

This clonotype has a handful of counts. Since a much larger clone is just one base distant, this may be a read error. The chain is built from TRBV7-9 and TRBJ1-1; 7 bases are shared with TRBD1. The CDR3 is 15 amino acids. Per germline, CDR1 SEHNR and CDR2 FQNEAQ (reference sequence). The CDR3 DNA reads TGTGCCAGCAGCCCCTCCGGGACAGAGAACATTGAAGCTTTCTTT. This gives the protein CASSPSGTENIEAFF.

This clonotype has a handful of counts. The chain recombines TRBV6-1 with TRBJ1-1, with D perhaps matching TRBD1 (5 bases). This CDR3 comprises 15 residues. CDR1 MNHNS and CDR2 SASEGT come from the germline V gene. V dropped 6 bases and J dropped 5 bases, with 19 bases sitting between them. The CDR3 DNA reads as TGTGCCAGCAGAGTAGGGACTTACGAACTGACTGAAGCTTTCTTT. Amino acids: CASRVGTYELTEAFF.